Listed here are 10 T cell receptor beta chains from one sample, sequenced in a study of immune evolution from preneoplasia to lung adenocarcinoma. Assay used: immunoSEQ multiplex PCR; TCRdb lists only in-frame clones, some missing. The sample contains over 6,000 clones, around 83% of which appear only once. What was sequenced was FFPE minimally invasive lung adenocarcinoma tissue. The receptors come from a person aged 65-85 years with lung adenocarcinoma.

The V gene is TRBV19, the J gene TRBJ2-7; perhaps TRBD2 as D (6 bases). The germline V gene encodes CDR1 LNHDA and CDR2 SQIVND (reference sequence). V lost 3 bases and J lost 7, with 13 bases in between. The CDR3 is 13 residues long. DNA for the CDR3: TGTGCCAGTAGTATCGGGGGTACGAGGGAGCAGTACTTC. It codes for CASSIGGTREQYF.

The rearrangement links TRBV2 to TRBJ1-1, with unresolved D. The V end lost 6 bases, the J end lost 0 bases, and 8 bases lay between the germline ends. CDR1 is SNHLY, CDR2 FYNNEI, per germline. The CDR3 covers 13 residues. The CDR3 region has the DNA TGTGCCAGCAGCGGACTGCTGAACACTGAAGCTTTCTTT. Protein: CASSGLLNTEAFF.

The chain couples TRBV10-3 to TRBJ2-3; 8 bases map to TRBD1. The CDR3 totals 14 residues. Germline V CDR1 and CDR2: ENHRY, SYGVKD. Trimming removed 5 bases from V and 4 bases from J; junction bases left unmatched: 5. In DNA, the CDR3 is TGTGCCATCAGTCTGACAGGGGCAGCAGATACGCAGTATTTT. This codes for CAISLTGAADTQYF.

The chain recombines TRBV6-5 with TRBJ2-2; D ambiguous. CDR1 is MNHEY and CDR2 is SVGAGI in the germline V gene. V was shortened by 2 bases and J by 6 bases, with 10 bases between the two germline ends. This CDR3 contains 14 residues. Here the CDR3 DNA reads TGTGCCAGCAGTTACGGGCAGCTCTCCGGGGAGCTGTTTTTT. Its translation: CASSYGQLSGELFF.

The CDR3 loop reads CASSVGLALEQYF. The CDR3 DNA is TGTGCCAGCAGCGTTGGCCTGGCACTCGAGCAGTACTTC. This chain uses TRBV9 with TRBJ2-7; D is ambiguous. The ends were cut back, 2 bases at V and 6 bases at J, with 12 bases in the middle. From germline, CDR1 is SGDLS and CDR2 YYNGEE. The CDR3 runs to 13 residues.

The rearrangement joins TRBV6-5 to TRBJ2-2, with D possibly TRBD1 on 6 matching bases. Deletions cut 8 bases from V and 8 bases from J, with 12 bases between. Germline values: CDR1 MNHEY, CDR2 SVGAGI. The length of the CDR3 is 12 residues. The CDR3 region is CASWQGSGELFF. CDR3 sequence (DNA): TGTGCCAGCTGGCAGGGGAGTGGGGAGCTGTTTTTT.

This clone was seen just once. The gene calls are TRBV30 and TRBJ1-6; D not resolved. This CDR3 has 15 amino acids. The germline gives CDR1 GTSNPN, CDR2 SVGIG (reference sequence). Trimming removed 2 bases at V and 7 bases at J, with 15 bases between. The CDR3 bases are TGTGCCTGGAGTAGGCTCTCGACGGGGAATTCACCCCTCCACTTT. Translating gives CAWSRLSTGNSPLHF.

V and J are TRBV10-1 and TRBJ1-2; 8 bases map to TRBD1. CDR3 length: 14 amino acids. Losses at the gene ends were 7 bases for V and 2 bases for J; bases not matched to a gene: 6. Germline CDR1 is WNHNN and CDR2 is SYGVQD (reference sequence). CDR3 region: CASNIWTGNYGYTF. The CDR3 DNA sequence: TGCGCCAGCAACATCTGGACAGGGAACTATGGCTACACCTTC.

The chain carries TRBV19 and TRBJ1-1; D ambiguous. V dropped 4 bases and J dropped 5 bases, with 5 bases sitting between them. This CDR3 has 11 amino acids. Germline V gene lookup returns CDR1 LNHDA and CDR2 SQIVND (reference sequence). CDR3 DNA sequence: TGTGCCAGTAGTACGAGGACTGAAGCTTTCTTT. Protein: CASSTRTEAFF. The full variable domain, rest sourced from reference TRBV19 and TRBJ1-1, is DGGITQSPKYLFRKEGQNVTLSCEQNLNHDAMYWYRQDPGQGLRLIYYSQIVNDFQKGDIAEGYSVSREKKESFPLTVTSAQKNPTAFYLCASSTRTEAFFGQGTRLTVV.

This clone was seen more than once but under ten times. The chain is built from TRBV4-1 and TRBJ1-2; D gene ambiguous. V lost 5 bases, J lost 4 bases, and 14 bases lay in between. The V gene's germline CDR1 is MGHRA and CDR2 YSYEKL. The CDR3 contains 14 residues. Here the CDR3 DNA reads TGCGCCAGCAGCTCCCAAACAGATTCCTATGGCTACACCTTC. The encoded protein is CASSSQTDSYGYTF.